Sequencing of this TCR beta chain was carried out in a study of blood T cell repertoires in COVID-19. Whole-study context: Acute and convalescent COVID-19 samples came from the United States, Italy and Spain. T cells, B-cell-depleted T cells, or PBMCs provided the cDNA or gDNA that served as material.

In the study's own analysis: Amplification of reference gene primers was used by the study to estimate nucleated cell counts. Data came from immunoSEQ multiplex PCR; TCRdb stores just in-frame clones and leaves some out. That table supplies the V and J calls and clone size; D and trimming were determined from the DNA. The sample holds 75,000 or so clones; 80% are singletons and the top ten take 4.5% to 7%. Germline V gives CDR1 ENHRY, CDR2 SYGVKD. There are 15 residues in the CDR3. With 3 bases removed from V and 2 bases from J, the gap between germline ends came to 13 bases. This chain uses TRBV10-3 with TRBJ1-2, with D tentatively TRBD1 (5 bases). The TCR was taken from a man between 60 and 70 years old with active or convalescent COVID-19. The sequencing sample was made of peripheral blood. The CDR3 loop is CAISDPPRGNYGYTF. CDR3 bases: TGTGCCATCAGTGATCCCCCCCGGGGGAACTATGGCTACACCTTC.